The 6 T cell receptor beta chains given below trace back to one sample, sequenced in a study of control samples from healthy donors and cancer patients. The repertoire was sequenced with immunoSEQ multiplex PCR; TCRdb's copy has only in-frame clones and lacks some. The sample holds 60,000 or so clones, roughly 88% seen once. The material sequenced was blood. Source of these receptors: a man in his fifties or sixties in good health.

V is TRBV19 and J is TRBJ2-5; 11 bases agree with TRBD2. V trimming: 1 base; J trimming: 1 base; junction bases outside the gene matches: 2. This CDR3 has 16 residues. CDR1 is LNHDA, CDR2 SQIVND, per germline (reference sequence). The chain's CDR3 is CASSIGTSGFQETQYF. The CDR3 nucleotides are TGTGCCAGTAGTATAGGGACTAGCGGGTTCCAAGAGACCCAGTACTTC.

This clone came up once. V gene TRBV2 combines with J gene TRBJ1-6, with a weak D call TRBD1 (5 bases). The CDR3 length is 15 residues. Trimming took 4 bases from V and 0 from J, leaving 7 bases between them. CDR1 and CDR2 from the germline V gene are SNHLY and FYNNEI. The CDR3: CASSGGDSYNSPLHF. DNA for the CDR3: TGTGCCAGCAGTGGAGGGGACTCCTATAATTCACCCCTCCACTTT.

The chain employs TRBV19 and TRBJ2-3, with TRBD2 matching over 8 bases. This CDR3 is built from 16 residues. The germline V gene encodes CDR1 LNHDA and CDR2 SQIVND (reference sequence). V shed 1 base, J shed 2 bases, and the junction held 5 bases outside the gene matches. CDR3 DNA: TGTGCCAGTAGTATAGGGACTAGCAGAAACACAGATACGCAGTATTTT. This encodes CASSIGTSRNTDTQYF.

The chain couples TRBV7-2 to TRBJ1-1; D might be TRBD1 (5 bases). Germline V CDR1 and CDR2: SGHTA, FQGNSA. The CDR3 loop spans 15 amino acids. V was trimmed by 2 bases and J by 2 bases, leaving 12 bases between them. The CDR3 nucleotides read TGTGCCAGCAGCTTAATAGTAGGGACCAACACTGAAGCTTTCTTT. It encodes CASSLIVGTNTEAFF.

The V gene is TRBV7-8, the J gene TRBJ1-5; TRBD1 matches at 8 bases. The CDR3 consists of 18 residues. Germline-derived CDR1 and CDR2 are SGHVS and FQNEAQ. Trimming at V came to 4 bases and at J to 2 bases, leaving 13 bases not matched to a gene. This CDR3 is CASSSDRVLVSGNQPQHF. Written as DNA, the CDR3 is TGTGCCAGCAGCTCGGACAGGGTTTTGGTATCTGGCAATCAGCCCCAGCATTTT.

The genes are TRBV24-1 and TRBJ2-5; TRBD1 matches at 9 bases. CDR3 length: 14 amino acids. Trimming at V came to 4 bases and at J to 5 bases, leaving 4 bases not matched to a gene. Germline CDR1 and CDR2: KGHDR and SFDVKD. CDR3 nucleotides: TGTGCCACCAGTGACCCGACAGGGGGGGAGACCCAGTACTTC. Its protein product is CATSDPTGGETQYF.